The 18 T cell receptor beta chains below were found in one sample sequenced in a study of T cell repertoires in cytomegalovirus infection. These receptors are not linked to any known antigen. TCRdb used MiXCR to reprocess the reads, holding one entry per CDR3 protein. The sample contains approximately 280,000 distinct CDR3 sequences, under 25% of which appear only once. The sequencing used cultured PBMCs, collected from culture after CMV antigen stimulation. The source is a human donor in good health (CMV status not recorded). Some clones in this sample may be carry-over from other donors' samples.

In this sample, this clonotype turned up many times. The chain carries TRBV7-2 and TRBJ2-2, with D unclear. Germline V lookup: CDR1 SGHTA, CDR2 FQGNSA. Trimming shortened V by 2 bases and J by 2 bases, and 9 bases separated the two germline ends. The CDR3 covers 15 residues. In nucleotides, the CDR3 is TGTGCCAGCAGCTTAAACGGAGTCAACACCGGGGAGCTGTTTTTT. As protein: CASSLNGVNTGELFF.

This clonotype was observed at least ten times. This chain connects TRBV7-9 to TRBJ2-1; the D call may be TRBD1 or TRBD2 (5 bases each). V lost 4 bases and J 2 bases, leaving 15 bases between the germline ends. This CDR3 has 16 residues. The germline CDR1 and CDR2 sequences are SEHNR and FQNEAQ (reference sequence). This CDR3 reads CASSSVAGTPYNEQFF. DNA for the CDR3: TGTGCCAGCAGCTCCGTGGCCGGGACCCCCTACAATGAGCAGTTCTTC. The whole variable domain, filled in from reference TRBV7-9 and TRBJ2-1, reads DTGVSQNPRHKITKRGQNVTFRCDPISEHNRLYWYRQTLGQGPEFLTYFQNEAQLEKSRLLSDRFSAERPKGSFSTLEIQRTEQGDSAMYLCASSSVAGTPYNEQFFGPGTRLTVL.

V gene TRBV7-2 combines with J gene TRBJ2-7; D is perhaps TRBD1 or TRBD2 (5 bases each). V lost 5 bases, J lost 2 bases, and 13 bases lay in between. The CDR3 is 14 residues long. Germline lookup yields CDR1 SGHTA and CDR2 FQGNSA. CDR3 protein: CASSPRDPTYEQYF. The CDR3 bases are TGTGCCAGCAGCCCCCGGGACCCCACCTACGAGCAGTACTTC.

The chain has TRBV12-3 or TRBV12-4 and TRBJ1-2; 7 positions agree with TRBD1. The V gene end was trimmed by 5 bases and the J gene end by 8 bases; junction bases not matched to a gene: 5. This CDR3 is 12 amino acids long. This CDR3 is CASSTGVQGYTF. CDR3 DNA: TGTGCCAGCAGTACAGGGGTACAGGGCTACACCTTC.

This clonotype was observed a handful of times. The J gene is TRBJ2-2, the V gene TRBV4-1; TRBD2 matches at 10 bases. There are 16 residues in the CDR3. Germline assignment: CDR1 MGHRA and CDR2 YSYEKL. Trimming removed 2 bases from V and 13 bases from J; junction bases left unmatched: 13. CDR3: CASSQNSGRLTVGLFF. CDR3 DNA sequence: TGCGCCAGCAGCCAAAATAGCGGGAGGCTAACCGTCGGGCTGTTTTTT.

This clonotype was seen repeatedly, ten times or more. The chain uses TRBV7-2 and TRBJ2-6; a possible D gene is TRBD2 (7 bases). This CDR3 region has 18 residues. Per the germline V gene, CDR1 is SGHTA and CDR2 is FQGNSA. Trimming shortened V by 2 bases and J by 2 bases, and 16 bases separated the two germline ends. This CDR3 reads CASSLMGGGLPGANVLTF. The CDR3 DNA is TGTGCCAGCAGCTTAATGGGGGGGGGGCTCCCTGGGGCCAACGTCCTGACTTTC.

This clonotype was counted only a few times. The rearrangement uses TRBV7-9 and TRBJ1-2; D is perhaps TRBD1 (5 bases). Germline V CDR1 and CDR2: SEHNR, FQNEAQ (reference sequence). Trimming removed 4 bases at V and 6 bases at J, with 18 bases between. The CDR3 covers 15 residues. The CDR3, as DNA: TGTGCCAGCAGCTCCCTGCTGACAGAGATCCATGGCTACACCTTC. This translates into CASSSLLTEIHGYTF.

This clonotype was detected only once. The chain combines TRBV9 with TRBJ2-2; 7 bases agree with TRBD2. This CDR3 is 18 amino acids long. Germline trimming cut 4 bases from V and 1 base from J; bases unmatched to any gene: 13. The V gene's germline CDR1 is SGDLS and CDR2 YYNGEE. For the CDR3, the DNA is TGTGCCAGCAGCCCACACCCCCCTAGCGGATTGAACACCGGGGAGCTGTTTTTT. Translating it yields CASSPHPPSGLNTGELFF.

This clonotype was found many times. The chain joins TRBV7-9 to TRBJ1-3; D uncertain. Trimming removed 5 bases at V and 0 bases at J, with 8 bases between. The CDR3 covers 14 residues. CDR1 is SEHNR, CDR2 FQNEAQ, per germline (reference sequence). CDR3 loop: CASSPAGSGNTIYF. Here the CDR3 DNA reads TGTGCCAGCAGCCCCGCAGGCTCTGGAAACACCATATATTTT.

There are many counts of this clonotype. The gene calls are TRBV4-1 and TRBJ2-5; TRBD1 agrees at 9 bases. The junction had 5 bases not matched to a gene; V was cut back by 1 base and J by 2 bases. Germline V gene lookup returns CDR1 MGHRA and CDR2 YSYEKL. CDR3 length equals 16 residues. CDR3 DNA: TGCGCCAGCAGCCAAGGCGGGACAGGGAATCAAGAGACCCAGTACTTC. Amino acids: CASSQGGTGNQETQYF.

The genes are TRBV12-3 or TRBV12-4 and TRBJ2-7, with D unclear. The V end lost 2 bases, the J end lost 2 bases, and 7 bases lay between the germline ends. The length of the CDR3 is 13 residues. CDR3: CASSLRLTYEQYF. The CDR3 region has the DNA TGTGCCAGCAGTTTAAGGCTTACCTACGAGCAGTACTTC.

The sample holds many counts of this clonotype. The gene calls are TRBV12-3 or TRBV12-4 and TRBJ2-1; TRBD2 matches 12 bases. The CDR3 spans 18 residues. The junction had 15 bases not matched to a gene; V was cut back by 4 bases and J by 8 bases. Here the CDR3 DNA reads TGTGCCAGCAGTTCGAATCTAAGGCTAGCGGGAGGGATCGATGAGCAGTTCTTC. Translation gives CASSSNLRLAGGIDEQFF.

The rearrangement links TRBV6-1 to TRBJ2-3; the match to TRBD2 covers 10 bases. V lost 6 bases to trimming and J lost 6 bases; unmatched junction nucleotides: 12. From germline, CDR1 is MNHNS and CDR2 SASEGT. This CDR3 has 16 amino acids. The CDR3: CASSRPLAGVSDTQYF. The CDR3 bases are TGTGCCAGCAGCAGACCGCTAGCGGGAGTCTCGGATACGCAGTATTTT.

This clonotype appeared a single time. This chain's CDR3 is CSASQGARNTEAFF. The CDR3 coding sequence is TGCAGTGCTAGTCAGGGGGCACGGAACACTGAAGCTTTCTTT. The chain joins TRBV20-1 to TRBJ1-1, with 8 bases fitting TRBD1. Trimming cost V 3 bases and J 1 base; bases outside gene matches: 4. Germline-derived CDR1 and CDR2 are DFQATT and SNEGSKA (reference sequence). The CDR3 covers 14 residues.

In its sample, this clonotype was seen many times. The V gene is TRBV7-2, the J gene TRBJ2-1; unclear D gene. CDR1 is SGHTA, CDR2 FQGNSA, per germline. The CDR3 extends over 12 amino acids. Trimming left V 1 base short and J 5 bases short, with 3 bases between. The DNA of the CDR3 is TGTGCCAGCAGCTTAGGTCACAATGAGCAGTTCTTC. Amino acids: CASSLGHNEQFF.

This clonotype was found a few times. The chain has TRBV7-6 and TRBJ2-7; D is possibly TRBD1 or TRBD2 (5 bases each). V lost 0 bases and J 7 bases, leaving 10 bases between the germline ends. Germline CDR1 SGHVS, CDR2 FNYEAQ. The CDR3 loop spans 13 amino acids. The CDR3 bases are TGTGCCAGCAGCTTAGCCCAGGGCGGGGAGCAGTACTTC. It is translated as CASSLAQGGEQYF.

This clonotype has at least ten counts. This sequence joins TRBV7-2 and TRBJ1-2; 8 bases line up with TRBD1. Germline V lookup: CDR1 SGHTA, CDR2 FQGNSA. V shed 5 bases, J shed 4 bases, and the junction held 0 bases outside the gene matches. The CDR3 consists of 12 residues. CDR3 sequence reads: CASSTGGYGYTF. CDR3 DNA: TGTGCCAGCAGCACAGGGGGCTATGGCTACACCTTC. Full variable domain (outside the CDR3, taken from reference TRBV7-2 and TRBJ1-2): GAGVSQSPSNKVTEKGKDVELRCDPISGHTALYWYRQSLGQGLEFLIYFQGNSAPDKSGLPSDRFSAERTGGSVSTLTIQRTQQEDSAVYLCASSTGGYGYTFGSGTRLTVV.

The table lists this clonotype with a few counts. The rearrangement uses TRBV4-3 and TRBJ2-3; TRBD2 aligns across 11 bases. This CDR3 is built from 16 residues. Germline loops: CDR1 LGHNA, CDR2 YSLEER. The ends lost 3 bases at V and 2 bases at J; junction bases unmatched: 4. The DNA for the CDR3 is TGCGCCAGCAGCCATGTACTAGCGGGGGTCACAGATACGCAGTATTTT. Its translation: CASSHVLAGVTDTQYF.